This TCR beta chain appears in the sequencing data of a study of T cell changes during pregnancy in multiple sclerosis. Profiling relied on immunoSEQ multiplex PCR, and the TCRdb table lists in-frame clones only, not all of them. The repertoire holds tens of thousands of clones, with around nine tenths as singletons. The CDR3 runs 12 residues. Germline-derived CDR1 and CDR2 are SGHDN and FVKESK. The V gene lost 7 bases and the J gene lost 0 bases, with 6 bases spanning the gap. The sequence came from a female donor with multiple sclerosis, enrolled in a pregnancy study. V is TRBV14 and J is TRBJ2-5, with no clear D. Material: CD4+ T cells from peripheral blood mononuclear cells, obtained before pregnancy. CDR3 sequence reads: CASTTDQETQYF. The CDR3 DNA reads TGTGCCAGCACTACGGACCAAGAGACCCAGTACTTC.